This T cell receptor (beta chain) was recovered during a study of OX40 agonist ivuxolimab in advanced cancers. As regards this clone: Its specificity is unknown.

Study-wide points: Antigen targets of the expanded peripheral T cells went undetermined. CD8+ T cells were the subset that, on average, had more expanded clones than CD4+.

V was pared by 6 bases and J by 3 bases, with 14 bases of the junction left unmatched. The CDR3 runs 17 residues. Germline assignment: CDR1 MNHEY and CDR2 SMNVEV (reference sequence). TCRdb's copy holds only in-frame clones and misses some; the assay was immunoSEQ multiplex PCR. Here the sample spans tens of thousands of clones, roughly 87% being singletons. Sample: CD4+ or CD8+ T cells sorted from blood, taken in a trial of the OX40 agonist ivuxolimab. The clonotype originates from an adult with an advanced solid tumor such as melanoma, head and neck, liver or kidney cancer. The chain recombines TRBV27 with TRBJ2-7, with TRBD1 matching 10 bases. The CDR3 DNA is TGTGCCAGCAGCCCAACCCCCCCCGGACAGGGGGACTACGAGCAGTACTTC. Translated, it gives CASSPTPPGQGDYEQYF.